This TCR beta chain was identified in a study of T cells in Graves' hyperthyroidism and ophthalmopathy. Germline V lookup: CDR1 MNHEY, CDR2 SMNVEV (reference sequence). The CDR3 sequence is 13 residues long. V was pared by 8 bases and J by 4 bases, with 2 bases of the junction left unmatched. Disease duration under 2 months; hyperthyroidism patients were aged 18 to 65. Not enrolled were patients with uncontrolled infection, other autoimmune disease, pregnancy or lactation. TCR beta CDR3 region amplification was performed from RNA transcripts. In the first-round RT-PCR of the TCR CDR3, the HTBI primer set was used. TCRdb independently ran MiXCR on the multiplex PCR reads; one entry per CDR3 protein. Among fewer than 350,000 distinct CDR3 sequences listed, over 15% were seen once. Study results and caveats: Before onset, ophthalmopathy was predicted by the model a median 6.5 months earlier.

Worth noting for this clonotype: Its antigen remains unidentified.

V gene TRBV27 combines with J gene TRBJ2-2, with 9 nucleotides matching TRBD1. This clonotype was sampled from a woman aged 45-65 years with Graves' hyperthyroidism. The material sequenced was blood. The CDR3 coding sequence is TGTGCCAGCGGGACAGGGCGCACCGGGGAGCTGTTTTTT. It codes for CASGTGRTGELFF.